This T cell receptor (beta chain) was sequenced during a study of T cell changes during pregnancy in multiple sclerosis. Clones were sequenced by immunoSEQ multiplex PCR, and TCRdb holds only the in-frame ones, with some missing. The sample carries tens of thousands of clones, about 93% recorded once. This specimen consisted of peripheral blood, obtained in the first trimester of pregnancy. This receptor was taken from a female donor with multiple sclerosis, enrolled in a pregnancy study.

This CDR3 is CASSPSLVGRRETQYF. The CDR3 DNA sequence: TGTGCCAGCAGCCCATCGCTTGTCGGGCGGAGGGAGACCCAGTACTTC. V gene TRBV7-9 combines with J gene TRBJ2-5; a weak D match, TRBD2 (5 bases). The CDR3 contains 16 residues. CDR1 and CDR2 from the germline V gene are SEHNR and FQNEAQ (reference sequence). V gave up 5 bases and J gave up 5 bases, with 21 bases separating them. The complete variable domain, with remaining parts taken from reference TRBV7-9 and TRBJ2-5, reads DTGVSQNPRHKITKRGQNVTFRCDPISEHNRLYWYRQTLGQGPEFLTYFQNEAQLEKSRLLSDRFSAERPKGSFSTLEIQRTEQGDSAMYLCASSPSLVGRRETQYFGPGTRLLVL.